Listed here are 17 T cell receptor beta chains from one sample, sequenced in a study of cytomegalovirus exposure and HLA in healthy donors. A multiplex PCR was run with 60 Vbeta primers and 13 Jbeta primers. The protocol was immunoSEQ multiplex PCR, while the TCRdb copy is restricted to in-frame clones and leaves out a portion. The profile shows 90,000 to 130,000 clones, about 70% of them singletons. The sequenced material came from PBMCs. The receptors here all came from a woman between 25 and 40 years old in good health and CMV-seronegative.

The CDR3 region is CASGQVPTEAFF. The CDR3 region has the DNA TGTGCCAGCGGACAGGTGCCCACTGAAGCTTTCTTT. V usage is TRBV7-8 and J usage is TRBJ1-1, with 7 bases that match TRBD1. The CDR3 covers 12 residues. The V and J ends lost 8 bases and 4 bases, in that order; junction bases with no gene match: 4. Germline assignment: CDR1 SGHVS and CDR2 FQNEAQ.

This chain links TRBV18 with TRBJ1-5; 9 nucleotides agree with TRBD1. The junction had 7 bases not matched to a gene; V was cut back by 3 bases and J by 7 bases. The CDR3 has 15 residues. The germline V gene encodes CDR1 KGHSH and CDR2 LQKENI. CDR3: CASSPGGDRAQPQHF. CDR3 coding DNA: TGTGCCAGCTCACCGGGAGGGGACAGGGCGCAGCCCCAGCATTTT.

J is TRBJ1-1 and V is TRBV18; D may be TRBD1 (6 bases). From germline, CDR1 is KGHSH and CDR2 LQKENI. The CDR3 is 19 residues long. Trimming took 3 bases from V and 12 from J, leaving 35 bases between them. The CDR3 sequence is CASSPPGTTGKGRLSATFF. The CDR3 DNA follows: TGTGCCAGCTCACCCCCCGGGACAACAGGTAAGGGGCGCCTCTCCGCGACTTTCTTT.

The rearrangement joins TRBV29-1 to TRBJ2-2, with D hard to call. Trimming removed 0 bases at V and 9 bases at J, with 5 bases between. The CDR3 runs 11 residues. Germline assignment: CDR1 SQVTM and CDR2 ANQGSEA. CDR3 bases: TGCAGCGTTGAAGATGGGCGGGAGCTGTTTTTT. This sequence encodes CSVEDGRELFF.

This chain connects TRBV5-1 to TRBJ2-3; D is perhaps TRBD2 (6 bases). The CDR3 totals 15 residues. Germline lookup yields CDR1 SGHRS and CDR2 YFSETQ. V was shortened by 2 bases and J by 4 bases, with 14 bases between the two germline ends. In nucleotides, the CDR3 is TGCGCCAGCAGCTTCTCGCTAGCGAGCGCAGATACGCAGTATTTT. Amino acid sequence: CASSFSLASADTQYF.

V and J are TRBV2 and TRBJ1-5; 9 bases map to TRBD1. The CDR3 runs 13 residues. Germline-derived CDR1 and CDR2 are SNHLY and FYNNEI. Trimming removed 7 bases from V and 4 bases from J; junction bases left unmatched: 2. The CDR3 region has the DNA TGTGCCAGCAAGGGACAGGGAAATCAGCCCCAGCATTTT. Translation: CASKGQGNQPQHF.

This sequence joins TRBV5-1 and TRBJ1-2; 7 bases align to TRBD1. Trimming removed 0 bases from V and 4 bases from J; junction bases left unmatched: 9. CDR1 and CDR2 from the germline V gene are SGHRS and YFSETQ. The CDR3 spans 16 residues. The CDR3 DNA follows: TGCGCCAGCAGCTTGGACGGGACAGCTCACAGCTATGGCTACACCTTC. It codes for CASSLDGTAHSYGYTF. Complete variable domain (other parts from reference TRBV5-1 and TRBJ1-2): KAGVTQTPRYLIKTRGQQVTLSCSPISGHRSVSWYQQTPGQGLQFLFEYFSETQRNKGNFPGRFSGRQFSNSRSEMNVSTLELGDSALYLCASSLDGTAHSYGYTFGSGTRLTVV.

V gene TRBV11-3 combines with J gene TRBJ2-2; 7 bases match TRBD1. V shed 0 bases, J shed 2 bases, and the junction held 9 bases outside the gene matches. Germline CDR1 is SGHNT and CDR2 is YENEEA. The CDR3 is 18 residues long. This CDR3 reads CASSLDPRAGGNTGELFF. The CDR3, as DNA: TGTGCCAGCAGCTTAGATCCCAGGGCAGGGGGTAACACCGGGGAGCTGTTTTTT.

V usage is TRBV5-1 and J usage is TRBJ2-7, with TRBD1 matching 7 bases. Per germline, CDR1 SGHRS and CDR2 YFSETQ. This CDR3 has 14 residues. J was trimmed by 2 bases and V by 7 bases; bases with no gene match: 9. The CDR3 nucleotides are TGCGCCAGCCGATTCGGACAGGAGGCCTACGAGCAGTACTTC. Translating it yields CASRFGQEAYEQYF. The whole variable domain, remainder taken from reference TRBV5-1 and TRBJ2-7, is KAGVTQTPRYLIKTRGQQVTLSCSPISGHRSVSWYQQTPGQGLQFLFEYFSETQRNKGNFPGRFSGRQFSNSRSEMNVSTLELGDSALYLCASRFGQEAYEQYFGPGTRLTVT.

A few counts support this clone. The rearrangement uses TRBV10-3 and TRBJ2-7, with 11 bases that match TRBD1. Trimming at V came to 4 bases and at J to 3 bases, leaving 2 bases not matched to a gene. The germline CDR1 and CDR2 sequences are ENHRY and SYGVKD. The CDR3 extends over 14 amino acids. CDR3 protein: CAISVGTGGYEQYF. The CDR3 DNA reads TGTGCCATCAGTGTGGGGACAGGGGGCTACGAGCAGTACTTC.

This sequence joins TRBV4-1 and TRBJ2-1; D remains unclear. The CDR3 length is 18 residues. The V gene lost 1 base and the J gene lost 2 bases, with 18 bases spanning the gap. CDR1 and CDR2 from the germline V gene are MGHRA and YSYEKL. The CDR3 reads CASSQVLTGDDPYNEQFF. CDR3 DNA sequence: TGCGCCAGCAGCCAAGTACTTACCGGAGACGATCCCTACAATGAGCAGTTCTTC.

This clone was observed a handful of times. The J gene is TRBJ2-5, the V gene TRBV5-1, with 11 nucleotides matching TRBD2. Germline loops: CDR1 SGHRS, CDR2 YFSETQ. Trimming at V came to 8 bases and at J to 5 bases, leaving 8 bases not matched to a gene. The CDR3 sequence is 14 residues long. CDR3: CASSLAGGEETQYF. The CDR3 region has the DNA TGCGCCAGTTCCCTAGCGGGGGGCGAGGAGACCCAGTACTTC.

This clone appeared once. The rearrangement joins TRBV6-5 to TRBJ2-7; TRBD2 matches 13 bases. V lost 4 bases to trimming and J lost 2 bases; unmatched junction nucleotides: 2. Germline assignment: CDR1 MNHEY and CDR2 SVGAGI. The CDR3 is 15 residues long. DNA for the CDR3: TGTGCCAGCAGTTCAACTAGCGGGAGGGCCTACGAGCAGTACTTC. It translates to CASSSTSGRAYEQYF.

This clone turned up a few times. This chain uses TRBV9 with TRBJ1-5; D might be TRBD1 (6 bases). This CDR3 has 12 residues. CDR1 SGDLS and CDR2 YYNGEE come from the germline V gene. The V end was cut by 6 bases, the J end by 4 bases, with 8 bases between. This chain's CDR3 is CASKTGNQPQHF. The CDR3 nucleotides are TGTGCCAGCAAGACAGGAAATCAGCCCCAGCATTTT.

In this sample, this clone turned up a few times. The chain has TRBV4-3 and TRBJ2-7; 11 bases are a match to TRBD1. The length of the CDR3 is 14 residues. The germline gives CDR1 LGHNA, CDR2 YSLEER. V lost 3 bases to trimming and J lost 2 bases; unmatched junction nucleotides: 0. The CDR3 protein is CASSQGQGAYEQYF. The CDR3 DNA reads TGCGCCAGCAGCCAGGGACAGGGGGCCTACGAGCAGTACTTC.

This clone was detected once. The rearrangement joins TRBV5-6 to TRBJ1-6, with D unresolved. Trimming removed 0 bases at V and 7 bases at J, with 8 bases between. This CDR3 is built from 14 residues. Per the germline V gene, CDR1 is SGHDT and CDR2 is YYEEEE. The CDR3 region has the DNA TGTGCCAGCAGCTTGGACACAGCAAATTCACCCCTCCACTTT. Encoded protein: CASSLDTANSPLHF.

The chain links TRBV2 to TRBJ2-5; 11 nucleotides agree with TRBD2. The germline CDR1 and CDR2 sequences are SNHLY and FYNNEI. V lost 3 bases and J lost 1; bases outside the gene matches: 4. CDR3 size: 16 residues. The CDR3 sequence: CASSEGLAVLQETQYF. The CDR3 DNA reads TGTGCCAGCAGTGAGGGACTAGCGGTACTCCAAGAGACCCAGTACTTC. The full variable domain, with the rest looked up from reference TRBV2 and TRBJ2-5, is EPEVTQTPSHQVTQMGQEVILRCVPISNHLYFYWYRQILGQKVEFLVSFYNNEISEKSEIFDDQFSVERPDGSNFTLKIRSTKLEDSAMYFCASSEGLAVLQETQYFGPGTRLLVL.